The clone carrying this T cell receptor beta chain was counted between two and nine times. What it binds is not known. These data come from a study of T cells after yellow fever vaccination. Study results and caveats: The booster saw the reappearance of most primary-vaccination clones (nearly 98% CD4, 88% CD8). Only a small proportion of the clonotypes turned up in both the CD4 and the CD8 compartments, likely arising from convergent recombination. FACS-sorted repertoires might harbor abundant contaminating clonotypes from the bulk population.

The 5'RACE template-switching step produced TCR cDNA and added a universal primer site and UMIs. A single record per CDR3 protein comes from TCRdb applying MiXCR to the 5' RACE reads. The sample carries some 390,000 distinct CDR3 sequences, around a sixth recorded once. The CDR3 has 16 amino acids. CDR1 and CDR2 from the germline V gene are MGHRA and YSYEKL. Unmatched junction bases numbered 10, after V lost 1 base and J lost 10 bases. This TCR came from a man aged 18 to 35 who received the YFV17D yellow fever vaccine. This material consisted of PBMCs, taken before the yellow fever booster vaccination. V gene TRBV4-1 combines with J gene TRBJ1-6; 7 bases match TRBD1. The CDR3 region is CASSQGNDRASSPLHF. CDR3 coding DNA: TGCGCCAGCAGCCAAGGGAACGACAGGGCGAGCTCACCCCTCCACTTT.